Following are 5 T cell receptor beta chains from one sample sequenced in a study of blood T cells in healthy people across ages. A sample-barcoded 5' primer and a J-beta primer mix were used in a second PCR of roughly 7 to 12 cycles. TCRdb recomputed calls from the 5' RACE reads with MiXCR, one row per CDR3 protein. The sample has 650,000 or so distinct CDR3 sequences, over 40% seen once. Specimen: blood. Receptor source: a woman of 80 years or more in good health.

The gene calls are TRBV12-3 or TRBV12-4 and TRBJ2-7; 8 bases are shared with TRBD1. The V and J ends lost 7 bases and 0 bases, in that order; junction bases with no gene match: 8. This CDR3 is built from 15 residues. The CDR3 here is CASTLAGTGSYEQYF. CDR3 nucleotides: TGTGCCAGCACCTTGGCCGGGACAGGCTCCTACGAGCAGTACTTC.

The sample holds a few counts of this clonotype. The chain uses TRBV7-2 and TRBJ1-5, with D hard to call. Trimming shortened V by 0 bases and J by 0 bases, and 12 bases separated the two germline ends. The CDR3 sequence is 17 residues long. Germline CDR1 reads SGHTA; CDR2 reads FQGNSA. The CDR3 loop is CASSLAQAVYSNQPQHF. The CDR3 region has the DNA TGTGCCAGCAGCTTAGCCCAGGCGGTGTATAGCAATCAGCCCCAGCATTTT.

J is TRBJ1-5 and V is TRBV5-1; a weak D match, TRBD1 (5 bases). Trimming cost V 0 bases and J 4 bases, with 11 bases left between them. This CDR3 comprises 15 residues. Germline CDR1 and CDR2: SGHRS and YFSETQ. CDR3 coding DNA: TGCGCCAGCAGCTTGGGGGACCTCTGGAATCAGCCCCAGCATTTT. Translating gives CASSLGDLWNQPQHF.

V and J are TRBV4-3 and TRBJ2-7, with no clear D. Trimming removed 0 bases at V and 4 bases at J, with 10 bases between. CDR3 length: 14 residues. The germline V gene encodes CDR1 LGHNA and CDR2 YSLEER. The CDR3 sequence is CASSQDKTDYEQYF. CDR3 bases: TGCGCCAGCAGCCAAGATAAGACGGATTACGAGCAGTACTTC.

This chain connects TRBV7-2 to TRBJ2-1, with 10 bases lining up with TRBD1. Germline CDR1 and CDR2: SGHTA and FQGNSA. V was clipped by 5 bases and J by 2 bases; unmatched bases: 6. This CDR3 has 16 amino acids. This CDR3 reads CASSPTGTGAYNEQFF. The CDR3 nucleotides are TGTGCCAGCAGCCCCACCGGGACAGGGGCCTACAATGAGCAGTTCTTC.